This T cell receptor beta chain was retrieved from a study of T cells after yellow fever vaccination. Overall study: The fractions with low cell numbers were processed using SMART-Seq v4 Ultra Low Input. Study-wide findings and caveats: Among primary-vaccination clones, most reappeared after the booster, at roughly 96% for CD4 and around 90% for CD8. The appearance of a small share of clonotypes in both CD4 and CD8 compartments was observed.

This clonotype was detected a few times. The antigen is undetermined. In making TCR cDNA, 5'RACE template switching added a universal primer site and UMIs to it. TCRdb re-derived calls from the 5' RACE reads in MiXCR, one entry per CDR3 protein. The sample lists 100,000 to 150,000 distinct CDR3 sequences, 12% to 15% occurring once. V was cut by 2 bases and J by 6 bases, with 7 bases left in between. The CDR3 covers 12 residues. The germline CDR1 and CDR2 sequences are MNHEY and SVGAGI. This specimen consisted of CD8+ T cells sorted from PBMCs, obtained 5 days after the yellow fever booster vaccination. The chain joins TRBV6-5 to TRBJ1-1; D perhaps matches TRBD1 (6 bases). The TCR sequence derives from a young man who received the YFV17D yellow fever vaccine. The CDR3 loop is CASSYGGSEAFF. The DNA for the CDR3 is TGTGCCAGCAGTTACGGGGGCTCTGAAGCTTTCTTT.